This T cell receptor beta chain was sequenced for a study of blood T cell repertoires in COVID-19. About the research overall: COVID-19 samples, acute and convalescent, were from the United States, Italy and Spain.

As handled by the study authors: Reference gene primer amplification gave estimated nucleated cell counts. The protocol was immunoSEQ multiplex PCR, while the TCRdb copy is restricted to in-frame clones and leaves out a portion. That table furnishes V, J and clone size, whereas the DNA furnished D and trimming. Of approximately 230,000 clones listed, 80% to 90% are singletons. The CDR3 runs to 15 residues. Per germline, CDR1 MNHEY and CDR2 SMNVEV (reference sequence). V was cut by 6 bases and J by 1 base, with 12 bases left in between. The sequence derives from a man aged 80 or over with acute or convalescent COVID-19. The chain joins TRBV27 to TRBJ2-2; a weak D match, TRBD1 (6 bases). Sequenced input: peripheral blood. This CDR3 reads CASRGQGRNTGELFF. The CDR3 coding sequence is TGTGCCAGCAGAGGTCAGGGGAGGAACACCGGGGAGCTGTTTTTT.